This TCR beta chain was recovered during a study of CD8 T cells in Susac syndrome. Points from the study as a whole: TCR sequencing and HLA analysis covered a relatively small number of individuals.

It was with random hexamers that 0.5 to 1 ug RNA was reverse transcribed. One entry per CDR3 protein results from TCRdb running MiXCR on the immunoSEQ multiplex PCR reads. Of roughly 160,000 distinct CDR3 sequences listed, around 94% are singletons. About this clonotype itself: Its antigen is currently unknown.

V shed 6 bases, J shed 8 bases, and the junction held 4 bases outside the gene matches. This CDR3 has 13 residues. Germline V gene lookup returns CDR1 SQVTM and CDR2 ANQGSEA. CD8+ and CD4+ T cells circulating in blood were sequenced for TCR beta. Healthy donors constituted the controls, which were matched for age and sex. The source is a human donor in good health. The sequencing input was CD4+ T cells from PBMCs. The rearrangement links TRBV29-1 to TRBJ1-6; TRBD1 matches at 10 bases. The CDR3, as DNA: TGCAGCGTGGGACAGGGGAACGATTCACCCCTCCACTTT. Translating it yields CSVGQGNDSPLHF.